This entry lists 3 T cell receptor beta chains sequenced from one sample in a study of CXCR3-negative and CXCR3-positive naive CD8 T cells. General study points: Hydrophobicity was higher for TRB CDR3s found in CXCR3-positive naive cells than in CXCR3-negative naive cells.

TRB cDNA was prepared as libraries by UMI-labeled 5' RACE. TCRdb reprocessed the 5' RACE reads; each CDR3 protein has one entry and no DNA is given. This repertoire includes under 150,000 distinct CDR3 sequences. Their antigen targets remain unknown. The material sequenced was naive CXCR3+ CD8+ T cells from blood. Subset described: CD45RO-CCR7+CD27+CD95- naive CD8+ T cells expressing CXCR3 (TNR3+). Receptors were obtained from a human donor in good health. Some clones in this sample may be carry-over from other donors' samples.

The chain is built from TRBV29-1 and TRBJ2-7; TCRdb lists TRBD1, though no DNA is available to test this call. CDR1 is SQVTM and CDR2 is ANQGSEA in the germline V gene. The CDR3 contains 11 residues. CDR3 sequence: CSVAQGYEQYF.

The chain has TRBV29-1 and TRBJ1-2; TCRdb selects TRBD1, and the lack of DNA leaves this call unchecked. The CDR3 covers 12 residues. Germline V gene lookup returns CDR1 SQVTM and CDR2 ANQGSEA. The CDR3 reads CSVETGGYGYTF.

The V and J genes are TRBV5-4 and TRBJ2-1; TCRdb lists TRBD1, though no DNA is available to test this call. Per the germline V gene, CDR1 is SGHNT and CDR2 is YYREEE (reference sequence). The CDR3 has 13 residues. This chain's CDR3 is CASSLARGNEQFF.